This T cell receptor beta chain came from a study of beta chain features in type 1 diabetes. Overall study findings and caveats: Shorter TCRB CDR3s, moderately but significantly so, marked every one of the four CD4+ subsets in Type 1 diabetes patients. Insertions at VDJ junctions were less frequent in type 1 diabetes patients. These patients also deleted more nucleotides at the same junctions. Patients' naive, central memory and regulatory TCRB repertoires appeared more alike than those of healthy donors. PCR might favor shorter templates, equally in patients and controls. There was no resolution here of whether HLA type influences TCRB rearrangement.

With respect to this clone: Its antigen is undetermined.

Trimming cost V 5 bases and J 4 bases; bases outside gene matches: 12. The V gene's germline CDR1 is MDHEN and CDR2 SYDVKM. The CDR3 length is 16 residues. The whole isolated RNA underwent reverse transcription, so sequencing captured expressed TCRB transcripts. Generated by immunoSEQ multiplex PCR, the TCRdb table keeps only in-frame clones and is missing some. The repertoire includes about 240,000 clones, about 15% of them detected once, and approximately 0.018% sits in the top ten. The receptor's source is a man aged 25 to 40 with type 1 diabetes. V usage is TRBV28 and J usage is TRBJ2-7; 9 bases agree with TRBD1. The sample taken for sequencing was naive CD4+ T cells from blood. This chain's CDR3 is CASSPPQTGGFYEQYF. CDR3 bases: TGTGCCAGCAGTCCACCCCAGACAGGGGGTTTTTACGAGCAGTACTTC.